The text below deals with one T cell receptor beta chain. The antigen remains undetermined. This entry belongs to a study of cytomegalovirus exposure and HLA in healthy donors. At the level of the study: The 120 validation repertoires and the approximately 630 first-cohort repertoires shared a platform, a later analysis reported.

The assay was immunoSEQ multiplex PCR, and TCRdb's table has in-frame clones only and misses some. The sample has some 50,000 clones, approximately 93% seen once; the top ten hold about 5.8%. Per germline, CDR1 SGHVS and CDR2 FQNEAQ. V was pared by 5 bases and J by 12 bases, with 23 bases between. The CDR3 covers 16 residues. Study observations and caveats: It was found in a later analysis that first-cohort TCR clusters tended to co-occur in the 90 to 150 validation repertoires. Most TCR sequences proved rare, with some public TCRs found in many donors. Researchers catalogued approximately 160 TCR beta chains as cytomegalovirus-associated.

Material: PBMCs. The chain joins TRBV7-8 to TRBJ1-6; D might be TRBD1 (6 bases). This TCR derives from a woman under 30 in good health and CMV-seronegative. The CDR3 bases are TGTGCCAGCAGCCCCCAGGGAGGGGGTTTCCAGGTACCCCTCCACTTT. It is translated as CASSPQGGGFQVPLHF.